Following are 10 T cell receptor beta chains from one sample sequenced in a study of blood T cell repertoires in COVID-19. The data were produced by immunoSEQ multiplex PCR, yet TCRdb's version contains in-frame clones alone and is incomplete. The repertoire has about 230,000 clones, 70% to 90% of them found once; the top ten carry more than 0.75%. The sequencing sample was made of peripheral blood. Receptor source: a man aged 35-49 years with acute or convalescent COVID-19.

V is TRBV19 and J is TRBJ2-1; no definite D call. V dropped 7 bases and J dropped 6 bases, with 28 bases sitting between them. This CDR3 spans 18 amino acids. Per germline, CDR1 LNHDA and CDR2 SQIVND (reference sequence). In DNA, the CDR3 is TGTGCCAGTACCTCAAATCCTCTCGCCCGGCCGGGTATCAATGAGCAGTTCTTC. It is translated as CASTSNPLARPGINEQFF.

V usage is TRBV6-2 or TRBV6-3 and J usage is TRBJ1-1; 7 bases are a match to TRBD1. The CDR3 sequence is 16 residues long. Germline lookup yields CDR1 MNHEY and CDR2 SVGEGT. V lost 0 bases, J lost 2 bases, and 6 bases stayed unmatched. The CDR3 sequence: CASSYSLGQSNTEAFF. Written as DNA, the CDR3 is TGTGCCAGCAGTTACTCGTTGGGACAGTCAAACACTGAAGCTTTCTTT.

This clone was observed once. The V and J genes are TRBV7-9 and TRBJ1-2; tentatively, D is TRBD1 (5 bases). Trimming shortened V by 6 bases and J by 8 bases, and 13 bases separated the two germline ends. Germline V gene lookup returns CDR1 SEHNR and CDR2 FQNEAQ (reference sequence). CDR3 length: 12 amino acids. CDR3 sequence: CASRASREGYTF. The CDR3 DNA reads TGTGCCAGCAGAGCAAGCAGGGAAGGCTACACCTTC.

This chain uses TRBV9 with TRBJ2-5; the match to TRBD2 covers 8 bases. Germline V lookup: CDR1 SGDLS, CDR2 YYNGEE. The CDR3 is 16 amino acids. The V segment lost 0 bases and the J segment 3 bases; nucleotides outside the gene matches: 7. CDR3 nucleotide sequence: TGTGCCAGCAGCGTAGGAGCGGGGGTCATCAAAGAGACCCAGTACTTC. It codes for CASSVGAGVIKETQYF.

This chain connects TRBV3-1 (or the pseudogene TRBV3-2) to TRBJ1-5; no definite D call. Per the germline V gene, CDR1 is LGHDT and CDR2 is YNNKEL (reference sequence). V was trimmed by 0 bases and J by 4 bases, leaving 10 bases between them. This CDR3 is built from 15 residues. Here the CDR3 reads CASSQDSARNQPQHF. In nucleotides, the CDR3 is TGTGCCAGCAGCCAAGATTCGGCTAGGAATCAGCCCCAGCATTTT.

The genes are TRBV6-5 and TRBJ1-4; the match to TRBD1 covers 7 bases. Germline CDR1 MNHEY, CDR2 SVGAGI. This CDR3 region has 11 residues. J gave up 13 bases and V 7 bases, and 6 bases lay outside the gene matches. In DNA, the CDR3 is TGTGCCAGCAAGCAGACAGGGCGACTGTTTTTT. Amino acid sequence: CASKQTGRLFF.

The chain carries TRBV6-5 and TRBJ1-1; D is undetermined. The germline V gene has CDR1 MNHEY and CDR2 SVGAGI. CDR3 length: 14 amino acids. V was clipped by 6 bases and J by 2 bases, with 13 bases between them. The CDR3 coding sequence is TGTGCCAGCAGCCTTACGAGGGTAAACACTGAAGCTTTCTTT. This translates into CASSLTRVNTEAFF.

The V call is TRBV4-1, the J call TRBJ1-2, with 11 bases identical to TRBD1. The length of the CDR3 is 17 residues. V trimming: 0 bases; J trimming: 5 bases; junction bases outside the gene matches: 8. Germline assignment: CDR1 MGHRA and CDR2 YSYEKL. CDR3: CASSQDGQGAASYGYTF. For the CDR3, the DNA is TGCGCCAGCAGCCAAGACGGACAGGGGGCGGCCTCTTATGGCTACACCTTC.

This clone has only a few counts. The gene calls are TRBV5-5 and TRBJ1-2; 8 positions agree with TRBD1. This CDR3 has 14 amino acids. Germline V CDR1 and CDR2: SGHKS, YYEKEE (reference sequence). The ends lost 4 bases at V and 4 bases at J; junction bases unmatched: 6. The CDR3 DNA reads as TGTGCCAGCAGCGCGCAGGGGGCGACCTATGGCTACACCTTC. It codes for CASSAQGATYGYTF.

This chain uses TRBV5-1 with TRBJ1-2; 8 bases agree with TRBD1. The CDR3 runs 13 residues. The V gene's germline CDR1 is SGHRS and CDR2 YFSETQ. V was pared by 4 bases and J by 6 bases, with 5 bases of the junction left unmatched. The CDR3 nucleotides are TGCGCCAGCAGCGTGGACAGGGCGGATGGCTACACCTTC. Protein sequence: CASSVDRADGYTF. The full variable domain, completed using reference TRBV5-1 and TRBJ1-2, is KAGVTQTPRYLIKTRGQQVTLSCSPISGHRSVSWYQQTPGQGLQFLFEYFSETQRNKGNFPGRFSGRQFSNSRSEMNVSTLELGDSALYLCASSVDRADGYTFGSGTRLTVV.